This TCR beta chain comes out of a study of tissue T cells after allogeneic stem cell transplantation. Findings of the study overall: Tissue-detected TCR repertoire was only partly captured by blood and spleen T cells.

Sequencing of TCRbeta CDR3 at survey depth gave sequences and template counts. Assay used: immunoSEQ multiplex PCR; TCRdb lists only in-frame clones, some missing. The data contain about 42,000 clones, around nine tenths of them singletons. Germline values: CDR1 SNHLY, CDR2 FYNNEI. The CDR3 consists of 13 residues. V lost 10 bases to trimming and J lost 4 bases, with 16 bases between them. Concerning this clone itself: The antigen is unknown.

The genes are TRBV2 and TRBJ1-1; D perhaps matches TRBD1 (6 bases). Sequenced here: blood, sampled before transplantation. The receptor's source is a woman aged 40-70 years who later had graft-versus-host disease after an allogeneic stem cell transplant. Here the CDR3 DNA reads TGTGCCACCACGAAGGGGGAGGGCACTGAAGCTTTCTTT. Its translation is CATTKGEGTEAFF.